This T cell receptor (beta chain) was documented in a study of Graves' ophthalmopathy and Graves' hyperthyroidism (dated by TCRdb to 2017 to 2018). Broadly, across the study: Peripheral blood was collected before any treatment was given, at the time of initial diagnosis. An independent validation cohort comprised 18 hyperthyroidism patients and over 15 patients who later progressed from hyperthyroidism to ophthalmopathy. In total, approximately 140 blood samples were TCR-sequenced: around 42 ophthalmopathy, some 80 hyperthyroidism and roughly 17 hyperthyroidism-to-ophthalmopathy patients. Following sample collection, hyperthyroidism patients were given methimazole at a starting dose of 30 mg daily, and ophthalmopathy patients were given high-dose intravenous methylprednisolone. To explore V-J signatures distinguishing ophthalmopathy from hyperthyroidism, a discovery set of under 110 patients (more than 40 ophthalmopathy, roughly 55 stable hyperthyroidism) was enrolled. T-cell repertoires of thyroid tissue and blood were compared in over 5 hyperthyroidism patients. To tell Graves' ophthalmopathy apart from Graves' hyperthyroidism, and to predict which patients would progress to ophthalmopathy, the study relied on TCR beta repertoire signatures.

For repertoire sequencing, the TCR beta CDR3 regions were amplified from RNA transcripts. The first round of RT-PCR was done with HTBI primers and the Qiagen OneStep RT-PCR kit, and was followed by a second round of multiplex PCR, then size selection and purification. Libraries were sequenced paired-end with 100 bp reads on an Illumina HiSeq2000. The authors' pipeline ran thus. Reads were processed with SOAPnuke, discarding reads with adapters, uncalled bases, mean Phred below 15, or no exact constant-primer or identifier match. COPE v1.2.5 was used to merge high-quality paired reads. Each unique nucleotide sequence was treated as a clonotype, and MiTCR v1.1 was used to align the clonotypes to the IMGT TRB V, D and J references. The analysis was limited to V-J combinations with a frequency above 0.0001, which together covered about 99% of repertoires. For each V-J combination, a TCR clonal expansion and chaos score was defined as F50 clonal expansion divided by the chaos observed in the TCRdist matrix. Welch's t-statistics and random forest were used to narrow the features down to approximately twelve V-J combinations, which were then fed into a naive Bayes classifier. The similarity between thyroid and blood repertoires was quantified using the Morisita-Horn index. TCRdb reprocessing: public reads trimmed at Q25 with fastp, clones called with MiXCR, in-frame beta chains kept. Every entry covers one CDR3 protein and lists the most common genes and DNA from its rows. The V and J calls and clone size are TCRdb's, not the authors'. The sample has roughly 400,000 distinct CDR3 sequences on record, approximately 18% of them singletons. Of the sample, approximately 2.4% falls within the top ten clones.

This clonotype was recorded at least ten times. Its specific antigen is unknown. The sample holds no much larger clone one base away, and base qualities are not on file. Hyperthyroidism was defined as stable when no progression to ophthalmopathy occurred within 18 months of follow-up. Patients with hyperthyroidism were aged 18 to 65 years, had been newly diagnosed, and had a disease duration of less than 2 months. Patients were excluded if they had other autoimmune diseases, uncontrolled infections, pregnancy or lactation. Diagnosis relied on clinical symptoms, serum thyroxine, TRAb, thyroid ultrasound and orbital computed tomography. Ficoll-Paque density gradient centrifugation was used to isolate PBMCs from about 10 ml of fresh peripheral blood. Total RNA was extracted using Trizol reagent, and RNA quality was checked on an Agilent 2100 Bioanalyzer. The study at large found these results: In validation, the model predicted ophthalmopathy progression with about 71% sensitivity and roughly 78% specificity; eleven to twelve predicted patients were CT-confirmed with GO in a median of roughly 6.8 months. In cross-validation, the 13-signature model distinguished ophthalmopathy from stable hyperthyroidism with approximately 90% sensitivity and about 81% specificity, while in the test set the corresponding values were approximately 79% and 70%. Most expanded thyroid clonotypes with a frequency above 0.001 also appeared in blood, which suggests that blood repertoires may reflect the immune response in the thyroid. Sample size was not predetermined statistically, and investigators were not blinded to group allocation.

This TCR was recovered from an adult woman with stable Graves' hyperthyroidism. The sample was peripheral blood.

The DNA sequence follows: TGTGCCGGACGCCGGGGGGTATGGACTGAAGCTTTCTTT. This encodes CAGRRGVWTEAFF. The chain employs TRBV30 and TRBJ1-1, with TRBD1 tentatively as D gene (5 bases match). The CDR3 contains 13 residues, cysteine and phenylalanine counted. Here the CDR3 DNA is all that survives: 39 bases in frame from base 1. Via the germline V gene (reference sequence), CDR1 is GTSNPN and CDR2 SVGIG. V drops 8 bases and J drops 5 bases, leaving 18 bases in between.